This T cell receptor beta chain was captured in a study of blood T cell repertoires in COVID-19. The overall study: COVID-19 samples from acute and convalescent phases originated in the United States, Italy and Spain. PBMCs, B-cell-depleted T cells, or T cells were the source of the cDNA or gDNA that made up the material.

Participants had their cohort set by participant-reported clinical history. Symptom resolution, clearance, or two negative PCRs marked donors in Cohort 3 as recovered. TCRdb's table, derived via immunoSEQ multiplex PCR, lists solely in-frame clones and lacks some. The data show about 280,000 clones, around 90% seen once. The specimen was PBMCs or T cells enriched from blood (not recorded which). This sequence was found in a woman in her 30s who had recovered from COVID-19.

The CDR3 bases are TGTGCCACTGGGGGCGGGAGATTCATCGGGGAGCTGTTTTTT. Its protein is CATGGGRFIGELFF. This rearrangement joins TRBV28 to TRBJ2-2; D might be TRBD2 (7 bases). The CDR3 spans 14 residues. Trimming took 10 bases from V and 7 from J, leaving 19 bases between them. The germline V gene has CDR1 MDHEN and CDR2 SYDVKM.